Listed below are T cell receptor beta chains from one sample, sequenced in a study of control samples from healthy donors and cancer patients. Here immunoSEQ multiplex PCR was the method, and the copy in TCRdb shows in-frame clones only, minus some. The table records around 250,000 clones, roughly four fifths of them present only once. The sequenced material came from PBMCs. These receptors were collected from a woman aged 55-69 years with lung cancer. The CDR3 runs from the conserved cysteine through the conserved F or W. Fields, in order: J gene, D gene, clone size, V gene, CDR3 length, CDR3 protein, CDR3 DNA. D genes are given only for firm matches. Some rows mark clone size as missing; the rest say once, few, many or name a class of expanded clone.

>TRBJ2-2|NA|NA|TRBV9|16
CASSVEGGLVAGELFF
TGTGCCAGCAGCGTCGAAGGAGGGTTAGTGGCCGGGGAGCTGTTTTTT
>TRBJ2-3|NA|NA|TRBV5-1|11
CASRGTDTQYF
TGCGCCAGTAGGGGCACAGATACGCAGTATTTT
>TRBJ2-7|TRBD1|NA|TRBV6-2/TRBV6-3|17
CASSLGSSGQVSYEQYF
TGTGCCAGCAGTCTTGGGTCCTCGGGACAGGTATCCTACGAGCAGTACTTC
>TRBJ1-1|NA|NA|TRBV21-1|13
CASTSQGRCEAFF
TGTGCCAGCACCTCCCAAGGCCGCTGTGAAGCTTTCTTT
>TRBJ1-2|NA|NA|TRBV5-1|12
CASSEPEGGYTF
TGCGCCAGCTCCGAACCTGAGGGTGGCTACACCTTC
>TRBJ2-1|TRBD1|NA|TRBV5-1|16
CASSLMGQGPYNEQFF
TGCGCCAGCAGCTTGATGGGACAGGGCCCCTACAATGAGCAGTTCTTC
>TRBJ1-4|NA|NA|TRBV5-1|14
CASGVTASNEKLFF
TGCGCCAGCGGGGTCACGGCGTCCAATGAAAAACTGTTTTTT
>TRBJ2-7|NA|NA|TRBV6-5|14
CASSYLATTYEQYF
TGTGCCAGCAGTTATCTAGCGACTACCTACGAGCAGTACTTC
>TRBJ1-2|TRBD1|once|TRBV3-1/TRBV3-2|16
CASSHDTATGGGGYTF
TGTGCCAGCAGCCACGACACAGCCACAGGGGGGGGAGGCTACACCTTC
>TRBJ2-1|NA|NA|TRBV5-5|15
CASILDEYIHNEQFF
TGTGCCAGCATCCTGGACGAATATATCCACAATGAGCAGTTCTTC
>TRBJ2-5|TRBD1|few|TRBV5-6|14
CASSWDRGVETQYF
TGTGCCAGCAGCTGGGACAGGGGAGTGGAGACCCAGTACTTC
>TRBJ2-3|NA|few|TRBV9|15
CASSVLSASTDTQYF
TGTGCCAGCAGCGTATTGTCGGCTTCCACAGATACGCAGTATTTT
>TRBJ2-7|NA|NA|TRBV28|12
CASSTTQYEQYF
TGTGCCAGCAGTACGACTCAGTACGAGCAGTACTTC
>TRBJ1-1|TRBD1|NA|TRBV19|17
CASTPRRGGTGNTEAFF
TGTGCCAGTACTCCTAGAAGGGGGGGGACAGGGAACACTGAAGCTTTCTTT
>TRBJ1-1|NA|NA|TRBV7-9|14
CASRVGQGDTEAFF
TGTGCCAGCAGGGTGGGGCAGGGTGACACTGAAGCTTTCTTT
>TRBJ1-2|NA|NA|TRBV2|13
CASSGDGLYGYTF
TGTGCCAGCAGTGGGGACGGACTCTATGGCTACACTTTC
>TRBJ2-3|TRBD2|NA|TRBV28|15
CASSGFSGITDTQYF
TGTGCCAGCAGTGGGTTTAGCGGGATCACAGATACGCAGTATTTT
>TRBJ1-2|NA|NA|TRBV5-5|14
CASSSDRTNYGYTF
TGTGCCAGCAGCTCGGACAGAACTAACTATGGCTACACCTTC
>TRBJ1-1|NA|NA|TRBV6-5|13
CASTAEVNTEAFF
TGTGCCAGCACCGCGGAAGTGAACACTGAAGCTTTCTTT
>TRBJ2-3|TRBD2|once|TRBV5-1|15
CASSPLAGVADTQYF
TGCGCCAGCAGCCCCTTAGCGGGAGTAGCAGATACGCAGTATTTT
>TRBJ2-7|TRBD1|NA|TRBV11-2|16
CASSPLAGTGAYEQYF
TGTGCCAGCAGCCCCCTCGCGGGGACAGGGGCCTACGAGCAGTACTTC
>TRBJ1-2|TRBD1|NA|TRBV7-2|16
CASSPLLVQGSGGYTF
TGTGCCAGCAGCCCCCTCCTGGTACAGGGGAGTGGAGGCTACACCTTC
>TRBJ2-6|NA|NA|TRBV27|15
CASSLFPFGANVLTF
TGTGCCAGCAGTTTATTCCCCTTTGGGGCCAACGTCCTGACTTTC
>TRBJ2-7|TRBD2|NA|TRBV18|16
CASSPRLAGKGGEQYF
TGTGCCAGCTCACCGCGGCTAGCGGGAAAGGGCGGGGAGCAGTACTTC
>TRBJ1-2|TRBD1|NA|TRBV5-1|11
CASSIGQAISF
TGCGCCAGCAGCATAGGACAGGCAATTTCCTTC
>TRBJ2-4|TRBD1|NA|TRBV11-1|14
CASSPRGDSNIQYF
TGTGCCAGCAGCCCTAGAGGGGACAGCAACATTCAGTACTTC
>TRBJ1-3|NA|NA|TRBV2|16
CASSDAPGRIGNTIYF
TGTGCCAGCAGTGATGCCCCAGGCCGTATTGGAAACACCATATATTTT
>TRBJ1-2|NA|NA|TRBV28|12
CASSILNYGYTF
TGTGCCAGCAGTATTCTAAACTATGGCTACACCTTC
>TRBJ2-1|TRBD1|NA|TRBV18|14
CASSPGTGRNEQFF
TGTGCCAGCTCACCGGGGACAGGGAGAAATGAGCAGTTCTTC
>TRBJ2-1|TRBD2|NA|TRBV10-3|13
CAIAGGPYNEQFF
TGTGCCATAGCGGGAGGTCCCTACAATGAGCAGTTCTTC
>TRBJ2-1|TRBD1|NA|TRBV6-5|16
CASSYSGTVGNNEQFF
TGTGCCAGCAGTTACTCTGGGACAGTCGGTAACAATGAGCAGTTCTTC
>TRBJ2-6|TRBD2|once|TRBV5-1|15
CASSLAGGSFNVLTF
TGCGCCAGCAGCTTGGCCGGGGGGTCTTTCAACGTCCTGACTTTC
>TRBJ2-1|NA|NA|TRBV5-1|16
CASSPGTSYTYNEQFF
TGCGCCAGCAGCCCCGGGACTTCTTACACCTACAATGAGCAGTTCTTC
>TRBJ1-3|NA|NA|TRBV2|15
CASSVGLTSGNTIYF
TGTGCCAGCAGTGTAGGCTTAACCTCTGGAAACACCATATATTTT
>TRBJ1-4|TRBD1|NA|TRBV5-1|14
CASSWGTGYEKLFF
TGCGCCAGCAGTTGGGGGACAGGGTATGAAAAACTGTTTTTT
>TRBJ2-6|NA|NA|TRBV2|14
CASRRDAGANVLTF
TGTGCCAGCAGACGGGATGCTGGGGCCAACGTCCTGACTTTC
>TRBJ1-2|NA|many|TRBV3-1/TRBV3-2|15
CASSQGGGANYGYTF
TGTGCCAGCAGCCAAGGCGGGGGAGCTAACTATGGCTACACCTTC
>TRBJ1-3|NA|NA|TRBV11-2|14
CASSLEAGGNTIYF
TGTGCCAGCAGCTTAGAGGCAGGAGGAAACACCATATATTTT
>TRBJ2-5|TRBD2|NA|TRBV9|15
CASSVFSGIQETQYF
TGTGCCAGCAGCGTATTTAGCGGGATCCAAGAGACCCAGTACTTC
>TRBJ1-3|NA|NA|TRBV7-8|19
CASSLGSTTFGPSGNTIYF
TGTGCCAGCAGCTTAGGATCAACCACTTTTGGCCCATCTGGAAACACCATATATTTT
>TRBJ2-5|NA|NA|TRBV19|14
CASSVQALQETQYF
TGTGCCAGTAGTGTGCAGGCGCTCCAAGAGACCCAGTACTTC
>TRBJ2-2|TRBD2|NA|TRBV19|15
CASSIVGGDALKLFF
TGTGCCAGTAGTATAGTGGGAGGGGATGCCCTTAAGCTGTTTTTT
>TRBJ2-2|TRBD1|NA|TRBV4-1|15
CASSRGQGFTGELFF
TGCGCCAGCAGCAGGGGACAGGGATTCACCGGGGAGCTGTTTTTT
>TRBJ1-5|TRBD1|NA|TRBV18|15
CASSPTGASNQPQHF
TGTGCCAGCTCGCCGACAGGGGCATCCAATCAGCCCCAGCATTTT
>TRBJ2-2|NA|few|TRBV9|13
CASSPVMSGELFF
TGTGCCAGCAGCCCCGTAATGTCGGGGGAGCTGTTTTTT